This T cell receptor beta chain was identified during a study of blood T cell repertoires in COVID-19. As for the study in general: The samples span acute and convalescent COVID-19 from the United States, Italy and Spain. T cells, B-cell-depleted T cells, or PBMCs supplied cDNA or gDNA.

Authors' methods: Amplification of reference gene primers was used by the study to estimate nucleated cell counts. Profiled with immunoSEQ multiplex PCR; TCRdb holds only in-frame clones, not every one. V, J and clone size were drawn from that table, and D and trimming were deduced from the DNA. The sample lists 130,000 to 150,000 clones; approximately 82% were seen once. Deletions cut 2 bases from V and 4 bases from J, with 7 bases between. Germline CDR1 reads MNHEY; CDR2 reads SVGEGT. This CDR3 spans 13 amino acids. The J gene is TRBJ2-3, the V gene TRBV6-2 or TRBV6-3; D is uncertain. The specimen was peripheral blood. The clonotype was recovered from a man in his fifties or sixties with active or convalescent COVID-19. The chain's CDR3 is CASSYPNADTQYF. CDR3 sequence (DNA): TGTGCCAGCAGTTACCCTAATGCAGATACGCAGTATTTT.